The clone carrying this T cell receptor beta chain has a count of ten or more. What it binds is unknown. This record belongs to a study of T cells in Graves' hyperthyroidism and ophthalmopathy. The CDR3 has 14 amino acids. Germline-derived CDR1 and CDR2 are DFQATT and SNEGSKA (reference sequence). The ends lost 3 bases at V and 2 bases at J; junction bases unmatched: 5. Broader study findings: Among thyroid clonotypes expanded above 0.001, most also appeared in blood.

Blood was obtained at the first hyperthyroidism diagnosis, which preceded any ophthalmopathy symptoms. TCR beta CDR3 region amplification was performed from RNA transcripts. The study used the HTBI primer set for a first-round RT-PCR of the TCR CDR3. In TCRdb, the multiplex PCR reads were re-called with MiXCR into one record per CDR3 protein. The sample lists roughly 260,000 distinct CDR3 sequences, approximately 14% occurring once. The source of this sequence is a woman in her 40s with Graves' hyperthyroidism that later progressed to Graves' ophthalmopathy. The V call is TRBV20-1, the J call TRBJ2-3; 7 nucleotides agree with TRBD1. Sequenced material: blood. CDR3 protein: CSASGQAFTDTQYF. Written as DNA, the CDR3 is TGCAGTGCTAGCGGACAGGCCTTCACAGATACGCAGTATTTT.